The clone carrying this T cell receptor (beta chain) was counted many times. Germline V gene lookup returns CDR1 SEHNR and CDR2 FQNEAQ (reference sequence). The CDR3 is 12 residues long. The V and J ends lost 8 bases and 3 bases respectively, with 11 bases between them. The data belong to a study of T cells in Graves' hyperthyroidism and ophthalmopathy. Background on the study: Initial diagnosis, before any treatment, was when peripheral blood was collected.

What was amplified from RNA transcripts were TCR beta CDR3 regions. HTBI primers were used for first-round RT-PCR of the TCR CDR3. TCRdb itself ran the multiplex PCR reads through MiXCR, one entry per CDR3 protein. The data hold approximately 380,000 distinct CDR3 sequences, with about a fifth observed a single time. Sample: blood. This TCR was sampled from a woman aged 18 to 35 with Graves' hyperthyroidism. This chain connects TRBV7-9 to TRBJ2-7, with D perhaps matching TRBD1 (5 bases). CDR3 in DNA: TGTGCCAGCCAGGACACGATCTACGAGCAGTACTTC. Residues: CASQDTIYEQYF.